A single sample gave rise to the 13 T cell receptor beta chains below, sequenced in a study of T-cell reconstitution after alpha-beta-depleted transplantation in children. Preparation of the TCRbeta library was carried out with unique molecular identifiers. TCRdb analysed the PCR reads with MiXCR anew, one entry per CDR3 protein. The table has hundreds of thousands of distinct CDR3 sequences, approximately 10% seen once. Material: PBMCs from the stem cell graft donor, obtained from the stem cell graft. All receptors derive from a human donor who donated a stem cell graft to a child with acute myeloid leukemia.

This clonotype has a handful of counts. The rearrangement links TRBV12-3 or TRBV12-4 to TRBJ2-7, with 15 bases aligning to TRBD2. This CDR3 region has 16 residues. Trimming removed 5 bases from V and 12 bases from J; junction bases left unmatched: 14. CDR3 sequence reads: CASSDSTGTSGGPRYF. Here the CDR3 DNA reads TGTGCCAGCAGTGACTCGACTGGGACTAGCGGGGGGCCTCGGTACTTC.

This clonotype has just a few counts. The rearrangement links TRBV27 to TRBJ1-2; TRBD1 aligns across 8 bases. The germline V gene encodes CDR1 MNHEY and CDR2 SMNVEV (reference sequence). The CDR3 extends over 14 amino acids. V lost 6 bases, J lost 4 bases, and 7 bases stayed unmatched. The chain's CDR3 is CASSSGGPAYGYTF. The DNA for the CDR3 is TGTGCCAGCAGCTCAGGGGGCCCGGCCTATGGCTACACCTTC.

The chain couples TRBV11-2 to TRBJ2-3; tentative D call: TRBD1 (5 bases). The CDR3 length is 15 residues. V was trimmed by 5 bases and J by 0 bases, leaving 12 bases between them. Germline V gene data show CDR1 as SGHAT and CDR2 as FQNNGV. This chain's CDR3 is CASSPQGISTDTQYF. The CDR3 DNA follows: TGTGCCAGCAGCCCTCAGGGAATTAGCACAGATACGCAGTATTTT.

The CDR3 DNA reads as TGTGCCTGGAGTGTCGGGACACCCCTCGAGCAGTACTTC. As protein: CAWSVGTPLEQYF. This chain connects TRBV30 to TRBJ2-7; the D gene is possibly TRBD1 (6 bases). Looked up from germline, CDR1 is GTSNPN and CDR2 is SVGIG (reference sequence). The CDR3 covers 13 residues. V lost 0 bases, J lost 6 bases, and 12 bases lay in between.

This clonotype was picked up a small number of times. The gene calls are TRBV6-5 and TRBJ1-2; D is unclear. The CDR3 consists of 14 residues. Germline V gene data show CDR1 as MNHEY and CDR2 as SVGAGI. The V and J ends lost 4 bases and 4 bases respectively, with 13 bases between them. CDR3 loop: CASSFGLSRYGYTF. CDR3 nucleotide sequence: TGTGCCAGCAGTTTCGGACTTTCCCGCTATGGCTACACCTTC.

The gene calls are TRBV6-2 or TRBV6-3 and TRBJ2-7, with 7 bases lining up with TRBD2. This CDR3 is 13 amino acids long. CDR1 and CDR2 (germline): MNHEY, SVGEGT. Trimming at V came to 2 bases and at J to 2 bases, leaving 0 bases not matched to a gene. The CDR3 reads CASSYGTTYEQYF. The CDR3 bases are TGTGCCAGCAGTTACGGGACTACCTACGAGCAGTACTTC.

The chain employs TRBV4-3 and TRBJ1-2; D ambiguous. Germline lookup yields CDR1 LGHNA and CDR2 YSLEER. Trimming shortened V by 1 base and J by 4 bases, and 10 bases separated the two germline ends. CDR3 length equals 14 residues. The CDR3 bases are TGCGCCAGCAGCCAAGGGGAGGCGGGCTATGGCTACACCTTC. This codes for CASSQGEAGYGYTF.

The rearrangement links TRBV5-1 to TRBJ2-1, with TRBD2 identical over 7 bases. The V and J ends lost 1 base and 5 bases, in that order; junction bases with no gene match: 9. Germline values: CDR1 SGHRS, CDR2 YFSETQ. The CDR3 has 16 amino acids. CDR3 coding DNA: TGCGCCAGCAGCTTGCTCGGCGGGGGAGCCAACAATGAGCAGTTCTTC. It is translated as CASSLLGGGANNEQFF.

This clonotype was recorded many times. The chain employs TRBV14 and TRBJ2-1, with D perhaps TRBD2 (6 bases). The CDR3 loop spans 16 amino acids. V was clipped by 4 bases and J by 8 bases, with 21 bases between them. Germline V lookup: CDR1 SGHDN, CDR2 FVKESK. CDR3 amino acids: CASSPRRLVLEDEQFF. The CDR3 bases are TGTGCCAGCAGCCCGCGAAGACTAGTTTTAGAGGATGAGCAGTTCTTC.

The V gene is TRBV13, the J gene TRBJ2-3, with D perhaps TRBD2 (5 bases). The V end was cut by 2 bases, the J end by 5 bases, with 14 bases between. The CDR3 is 15 amino acids. The germline CDR1 and CDR2 sequences are PRHDT and FYEKMQ (reference sequence). CDR3 nucleotide sequence: TGTGCCAGCAGCTTAAGCGTCGGGGTGGGAGATACGCAGTATTTT. This encodes CASSLSVGVGDTQYF. Supplemented by reference TRBV13 and TRBJ2-3, the full variable domain reads AAGVIQSPRHLIKEKRETATLKCYPIPRHDTVYWYQQGPGQDPQFLISFYEKMQSDKGSIPDRFSAQQFSDYHSELNMSSLELGDSALYFCASSLSVGVGDTQYFGPGTRLTVL.

This clonotype was detected many times. The chain employs TRBV11-2 and TRBJ2-6; the D is unclear. Trimming left V 1 base short and J 4 bases short, with 5 bases between. CDR3 length equals 14 residues. Germline CDR1 SGHAT, CDR2 FQNNGV. The CDR3 loop is CASSLVGGANVLTF. The CDR3 nucleotides are TGTGCCAGCAGCTTAGTTGGCGGGGCCAACGTCCTGACTTTC.

This clonotype was observed a few times. The chain's CDR3 is CASRTTVGYGYTF. CDR3 in DNA: TGTGCCAGCAGGACGACAGTGGGCTATGGCTACACCTTC. The V gene is TRBV6-1, the J gene TRBJ1-2; perhaps TRBD1 as D (5 bases). V was clipped by 6 bases and J by 4 bases, with 12 bases between them. This CDR3 has 13 amino acids. CDR1 and CDR2 (germline): MNHNS, SASEGT.

This chain joins TRBV7-6 and TRBJ2-7; D not resolved. The CDR3 is made up of 15 amino acids. V gave up 4 bases and J gave up 6 bases, with 19 bases separating them. Germline assignment: CDR1 SGHVS and CDR2 FNYEAQ. The CDR3 coding sequence is TGTGCCAGCAGCTCTCCTTTCGAGGCCGCCTCCGAGCAGTACTTC. Residues: CASSSPFEAASEQYF.